The rows below give T cell receptor beta chains drawn from one sample of a study of blood T cell repertoires in COVID-19. Clones were sequenced by immunoSEQ multiplex PCR, and TCRdb holds only the in-frame ones, with some missing. Of about 290,000 clones listed, roughly 90% were seen once; the top ten hold roughly 10%. Sequences were obtained from peripheral blood. These receptors were taken from a woman aged 25 to 45 with COVID-19, enrolled during active disease. CDR3s include the opening cysteine and the closing phenylalanine or tryptophan. The D gene is left open where the match is weak. Rows may omit the clone size; those that give it use once, few, many or a size class.

V gene	J gene	clone size	D gene	CDR3 DNA	CDR3 protein
TRBV9	TRBJ1-2	-	TRBD1	TGTGCCAGCAGCCAACAGGGGGCTAGGTATGGCTACACCTTC	CASSQQGARYGYTF
TRBV7-2	TRBJ2-7	-	TRBD1	TGTGCCAGCAGCTTTAGGACAGGGACCTACGAGCAGTACTTC	CASSFRTGTYEQYF
TRBV19	TRBJ2-3	once	TRBD2	TGTGCCAGTAGACCCGGACTAGCGGGGACAGATACGCAGTATTTT	CASRPGLAGTDTQYF
TRBV5-4	TRBJ1-4	-	TRBD1	TGTGCCAGCAGCTACACAGGGGCAGATGAAAAACTGTTTTTT	CASSYTGADEKLFF
TRBV5-5	TRBJ1-5	once	-	TGTGCCAGCAGCTTGGGGGGTCCGGGAACTCAGCCCCAGCATTTT	CASSLGGPGTQPQHF
TRBV7-9	TRBJ2-3	-	TRBD2	TGTGCCAGCAGCTCAGTAGCGGGGGCCGGCACAGATACGCAGTATTTT	CASSSVAGAGTDTQYF
TRBV7-9	TRBJ2-2	-	TRBD2	TGTGCCAGCAGAAATACGGGGGGAGCCGCGAACACCGGGGAGCTGTTTTTT	CASRNTGGAANTGELFF
TRBV19	TRBJ2-1	-	TRBD2	TGTGCCAGTAGTCCGGGGGGACTAACGCCGAATTCGTTCTTC	CASSPGGLTPNSFF
TRBV11-2	TRBJ2-3	-	TRBD2	TGTGCCAGCAACGAAGCGGGGGGAGTCGCAGATACGCAGTATTTT	CASNEAGGVADTQYF
TRBV5-5	TRBJ2-3	-	-	TGTGCCAGCAGTCAAAAGACAGGCACAGATACGCAGTATTTT	CASSQKTGTDTQYF
TRBV29-1	TRBJ2-5	once	-	TGCAGCGTCGTAGACTGGAGGGGTGAGACCCAGTACTTC	CSVVDWRGETQYF
TRBV6-5	TRBJ2-1	-	TRBD2	TGTGCCAGCCGCGGAGCGGGGATGGATGAGCAGTTCTTC	CASRGAGMDEQFF
TRBV13	TRBJ2-7	-	TRBD1	TGTGCCAGCAGCCCCGGACAGGGGCCCTCCTACGAGCAGTACTTC	CASSPGQGPSYEQYF
TRBV19	TRBJ1-5	-	-	TGTGCCAGTAGTATAGTCGACAGACAGCCCCAGCATTTT	CASSIVDRQPQHF
TRBV27	TRBJ2-2	-	-	TGTGCCAGCAGTTTACGGGGTGGAAACACCGGGGAGCTGTTTTTT	CASSLRGGNTGELFF
TRBV5-1	TRBJ1-2	-	-	TGCGCCAGCAGCTTGTCGGCAGCCCGGAGGGCTCACTATGGCTACACCTTC	CASSLSAARRAHYGYTF
TRBV7-7	TRBJ2-2	-	-	TGTGCCAGCAGCTTACGCACCGGGGAGCTGTTTTTT	CASSLRTGELFF
TRBV5-8	TRBJ1-1	-	-	TGTGCCAGCAGCTCACAGGGTGAACCTGAAGCTTTCTTT	CASSSQGEPEAFF
TRBV6-5	TRBJ1-1	-	-	TGTGCCAGCAGAACACAGGGTGGGCACACTGAAGCTTTCTTT	CASRTQGGHTEAFF
TRBV14	TRBJ2-1	once	-	TGTGCCACCGGAGTGGAGGGCCTGAACTACAATGAGCAGTTCTTC	CATGVEGLNYNEQFF
TRBV4-2	TRBJ2-7	-	-	TGTGCCAGCAGCCAAGATTCCCGACAGCACTACGAGCAGTACTTC	CASSQDSRQHYEQYF
TRBV6-2/TRBV6-3	TRBJ1-2	-	-	TGTGCCAGCAGCCCCTATCCCGACTATGGCTACACCTTC	CASSPYPDYGYTF
TRBV7-9	TRBJ2-7	-	-	TGTGCCAGCAGCGTAGCGGGACAGACCTACGAGCAGTACTTC	CASSVAGQTYEQYF
TRBV3-1/TRBV3-2	TRBJ1-4	-	-	TGTGCCAGCGCCACAAGGGGTGAAAAACTGTTTTTT	CASATRGEKLFF
TRBV28	TRBJ1-2	-	-	TGTGCCAGCAGTTTCCCCGCATCCACAGTGAACTATGGCTACACCTTC	CASSFPASTVNYGYTF
TRBV6-5	TRBJ1-4	-	-	TGTGCCAGCAGGTTCAGGGGCCATAATGAAAAACTGTTTTTT	CASRFRGHNEKLFF
TRBV2	TRBJ1-1	-	-	TGTGCCAGCTCCATAAGGGAAGGGGCCACGAACACTGAAGCTTTCTTT	CASSIREGATNTEAFF
TRBV9	TRBJ1-1	few	TRBD1	TGTGCCAGCAGCGCTCAGGACAGGTTCTTGAACACTGAAGCTTTCTTT	CASSAQDRFLNTEAFF
TRBV28	TRBJ1-5	-	-	TGTGCCAGCACCCAACCGGGGGGGGTGAGTCAGCCCCAGCATTTT	CASTQPGGVSQPQHF